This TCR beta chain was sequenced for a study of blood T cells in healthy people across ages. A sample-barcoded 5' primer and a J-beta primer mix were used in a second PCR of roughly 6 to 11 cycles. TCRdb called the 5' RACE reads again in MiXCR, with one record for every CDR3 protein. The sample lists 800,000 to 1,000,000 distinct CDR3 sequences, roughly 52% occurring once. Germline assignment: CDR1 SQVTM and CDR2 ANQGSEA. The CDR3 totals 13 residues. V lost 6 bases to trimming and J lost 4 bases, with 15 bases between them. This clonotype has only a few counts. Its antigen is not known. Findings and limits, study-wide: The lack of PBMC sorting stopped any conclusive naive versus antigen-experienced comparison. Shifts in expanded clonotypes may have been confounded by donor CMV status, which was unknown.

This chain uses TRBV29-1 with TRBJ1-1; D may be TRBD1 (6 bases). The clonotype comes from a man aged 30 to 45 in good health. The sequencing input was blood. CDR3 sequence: CSVPLTGSTEAFF. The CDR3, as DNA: TGCAGCGTACCCTTAACAGGGTCCACTGAAGCTTTCTTT.